The source of this T cell receptor beta chain is a study of CD8 T cells in Susac syndrome. The multiple sclerosis controls were treatment-naive patients affected by stable or active relapsing-remitting disease. TEMRA cells were enriched by FACS, and CD4+ and CD8+ T cells were negatively isolated. The V gene's germline CDR1 is SQVTM and CDR2 ANQGSEA. J lost 2 bases, V lost 7 bases, and 16 bases had no gene match. There are 16 residues in the CDR3. When the RNA was reverse transcribed, random hexamers were used with an input of 0.5 to 1 ug. An immunoSEQ multiplex PCR amplified TCR beta CDR3 over 54 Vbeta and 13 Jbeta. TCRdb itself ran the immunoSEQ multiplex PCR reads through MiXCR, one entry per CDR3 protein. The sample carries roughly 170,000 distinct CDR3 sequences, approximately 95% recorded once. Study conclusions and caveats: In its TCR sequencing and HLA analysis, the study acknowledged that the number of individuals was relatively small.

Of note for this clonotype: Its specificity is unknown.

The chain couples TRBV29-1 to TRBJ2-5; 7 bases match TRBD2. Material: CD4+ T cells from PBMCs. The sequence was obtained from a human donor with multiple sclerosis. The CDR3 coding sequence is TGCAGCGGACGTGGCCGGGGAGGGACTGAACAAGAGACCCAGTACTTC. Translation: CSGRGRGGTEQETQYF.